This TCR beta chain comes out of a study of shared clonotypes between healthy human individuals (dated by TCRdb to the early 2020s). At the level of the whole study: A couple of women and three men aged 18 to 49 years were included in the cohort. For each donor, CD4 naive and CD4 memory were each run on three plates, CD8 naive on two plates, and CD8 memory on one plate. Leukapheresis yielded between about 0.85 and 10 billion PBMCs per donor. Libraries were prepared and TCR repertoires were sequenced by different laboratories using diverse techniques, in order to increase sequencing depth and limit assay-specific biases. To estimate repertoire size and how much clonotype sharing occurs between individuals, the study deeply sequenced the blood TCR repertoires of 4 to 6 healthy adults. Broad study findings and their caveats: Sampling was limited to blood, and TCR repertoires in tissue likely differ from TCR repertoires in blood. Across a few donors, around 5.4% of naive CD4, 3.5% of naive CD8, approximately 2.5% of memory CD4, and 0.3% to 0.45% of memory CD8 clonotypes were shared. Incomplete sequencing was indicated by rarefaction of sorted-subset datasets, despite the large sequencing depth. Estimated clonotype richness was generally larger for naive than for memory subsets. Compared with non-shared clonotypes, clonotypes shared by all four sorted-subset donors had higher generation probabilities. Pairwise subsampling led to the expectation that sequencing depth would affect the degree of clonotype sharing among donors. Because the study included a small number of donors, the genetic and exposure-history diversity represented was limited.

This clone has more than one count but fewer than ten. The antigen it binds to is not known. No qualities accompany the bases; no much larger clone lies one base away. Healthy HIV-negative adults with no recently reported acute infections or vaccinations were included as donors. Every donor was a Caucasian adult residing in Nashville, Tennessee, USA. CD4+ T cells were enriched by magnetic negative selection; naive cells were then positively selected on CD45RA, and the negative fraction formed the memory subset. After blood collection by leukapheresis, PBMCs were isolated using Ficoll-Histopaque density gradient centrifugation and then cryopreserved in the vapor phase of liquid nitrogen. Purity and quantity of every magnetically sorted T cell population were checked by analytical flow cytometry. From each sorted fraction, genomic DNA was isolated and quantified by UV absorbance on a Nanodrop 2000c.

Using the deep immunoSEQ assay, multiplex PCR amplified TCR CDR3 regions from genomic DNA. Extracted genomic DNA from each cell subset was spread evenly across all wells of several immunoSEQ 96-well plates, with each plate serving as a replicate. For sorted subsets, each replicate PCR was loaded with 200 to 250 ng genomic DNA, equivalent to some 27,000 T cell genomes. Purified libraries were quantified with a Qubit 3.0 fluorometer, sized on a Bioanalyzer 2100, and re-quantified with the KAPA Library Quantification kit. A separate single-read 150-cycle Illumina NextSeq 550 flow cell was used to sequence each immunoSEQ 96-well plate. Per the original workflow: Because the immunoSEQ output included only junctional sequences and no quality scores, the filtering could not be the same as the filtering used for full-length reads. Sequences were annotated with PyIR, a Python wrapper for IgBLAST v1.9, using IMGT germline references to assign V/J genes and CDR3. Reads were removed for weak V/J assignments (E-value above 1e-6), missing CDR3, stop codons, out-of-frame junctions, or ambiguous translated residues. V3J clonotypes were defined as sequences sharing an identical inferred V gene, J gene, and CDR3 amino acid sequence. Percentage overlap between repertoires was computed as shared unique clonotypes divided by the size of the smaller repertoire. Richness of each repertoire was evaluated using RTK rarefaction, the Chao1 estimator, and Recon v2.1 estimates of unobserved clonotypes. OLGA was used to compute generation probabilities for all TCRbeta clonotypes that the gDNA method yielded from a few donors. This immuneACCESS table, as held by TCRdb, lists in-frame sequences with V and J called but not all clones. Of the missing ones, under half trace to an unresolved V gene in checked studies; the others have no known cause. Clone size and V and J calls were adopted from that table, with D and trimming inferred from the DNA. In all, the sample holds approximately 980,000 clones, and around three quarters of those were seen once. The ten largest clonotypes hold about 1.5% of the sample.

Cut back by 3 bases and 0 bases, the V and J ends lie 12 bases apart. Including cysteine and phenylalanine, the CDR3 has 17 amino acids. CDR3 DNA only is kept here, 51 bases in frame from base 1. The germline V gene gives CDR1 as SNHLY and CDR2 as FYNNEI. This TCR was sampled from a man between 18 and 35 years old in good health. The rearranged chain carries TRBV2 and TRBJ2-6; the D gene is unclear. Sequenced: memory CD4+ T cells sorted from blood. The cell subset or site label, as the study defines it: CD45RA-negative fraction. The sequenced DNA: TGTGCCAGCAGTGATCCCCCGCAAGGCTCTGGGGCCAACGTCCTGACTTTC. This codes for CASSDPPQGSGANVLTF.